This passage covers 10 T cell receptor beta chains from one sample sequenced in a study of blood T cell repertoires in COVID-19. The method was immunoSEQ multiplex PCR; TCRdb's version includes in-frame clones alone and lacks a portion of them. Of a few hundred thousand clones in the sample, under 95% were seen once. The material sequenced was PBMCs or T cells enriched from blood (not recorded which). These receptors all come from a woman aged 25 to 45 who had recovered from COVID-19.

The CDR3 sequence: CSVEWGPRTDTQYF. As DNA, the CDR3 is TGCAGCGTTGAATGGGGGCCTCGCACAGATACGCAGTATTTT. V and J are TRBV29-1 and TRBJ2-3, with D tentatively TRBD1 (6 bases). V was trimmed by 2 bases and J by 1 base, leaving 10 bases between them. The CDR3 contains 14 residues. Germline V CDR1 and CDR2: SQVTM, ANQGSEA.

Concerning this clone: This CDR3 is also generated by other DNA sequences in the sample. The rearrangement uses TRBV3-1 (or the pseudogene TRBV3-2) and TRBJ2-3, with D possibly being TRBD2 (5 bases). The V and J ends lost 4 bases and 3 bases respectively, with 5 bases between them. This CDR3 has 12 residues. Per the germline V gene, CDR1 is LGHDT and CDR2 is YNNKEL (reference sequence). Written as DNA, the CDR3 is TGTGCCAGCAGCCCGGGGACAGATACGCAGTATTTT. Residues: CASSPGTDTQYF.

The J gene is TRBJ1-1, the V gene TRBV7-9; maybe TRBD1 (6 bases). The CDR3 has 14 residues. The V end was cut by 5 bases, the J end by 1 base, with 11 bases between. The germline gives CDR1 SEHNR, CDR2 FQNEAQ (reference sequence). The CDR3 reads CASSPQGRNTEAFF. CDR3 DNA: TGTGCCAGCAGCCCCCAGGGGCGGAACACTGAAGCTTTCTTT. The complete variable domain, with remaining parts taken from reference TRBV7-9 and TRBJ1-1, reads DTGVSQNPRHKITKRGQNVTFRCDPISEHNRLYWYRQTLGQGPEFLTYFQNEAQLEKSRLLSDRFSAERPKGSFSTLEIQRTEQGDSAMYLCASSPQGRNTEAFFGQGTRLTVV.

The chain links TRBV4-3 to TRBJ2-5; 7 nucleotides match TRBD2. The germline gives CDR1 LGHNA, CDR2 YSLEER. V lost 0 bases and J lost 1; bases outside the gene matches: 5. The CDR3 loop spans 16 amino acids. The CDR3 is CASSQDLASGQETQYF. The CDR3 coding sequence is TGCGCCAGCAGCCAAGATTTGGCTAGCGGCCAAGAGACCCAGTACTTC.

The rearrangement uses TRBV3-1 (or the pseudogene TRBV3-2) and TRBJ2-5, with D hard to call. The V end was cut by 0 bases, the J end by 1 base, with 12 bases between. CDR3 length: 16 amino acids. The germline CDR1 and CDR2 sequences are LGHDT and YNNKEL (reference sequence). The CDR3, as DNA: TGTGCCAGCAGCCAAGATCTTGCGCGGATCCAAGAGACCCAGTACTTC. Translation: CASSQDLARIQETQYF.

This clone was seen a handful of times. The chain recombines TRBV5-1 with TRBJ2-5; D is uncertain. Per the germline V gene, CDR1 is SGHRS and CDR2 is YFSETQ. V was cut by 4 bases and J by 2 bases, with 3 bases left in between. This CDR3 spans 11 amino acids. CDR3 coding DNA: TGCGCCAGCAGCCAACAAGAGACCCAGTACTTC. Its translation: CASSQQETQYF.

The V and J genes are TRBV27 and TRBJ2-4, with a weak D call TRBD2 (5 bases). V was cut by 4 bases and J by 0 bases, with 7 bases left in between. Per germline, CDR1 MNHEY and CDR2 SMNVEV (reference sequence). The CDR3 contains 14 residues. The DNA for the CDR3 is TGTGCCAGCAGTTCCCTAGCAGCCAAAAACATTCAGTACTTC. Residues: CASSSLAAKNIQYF.

The chain joins TRBV6-5 to TRBJ2-2, with no clear D. Trimming stripped 2 bases from V and 4 bases from J, with 5 bases between. The CDR3 sequence is 13 residues long. Germline values: CDR1 MNHEY, CDR2 SVGAGI. The CDR3 reads CASSYPSTGELFF. Written as DNA, the CDR3 is TGTGCCAGCAGTTACCCTTCCACCGGGGAGCTGTTTTTT.

For the CDR3, the DNA is TGTGCCTGGAGTCCCCCGGTGAGGGGGGGCTACACCTTC. The encoded protein is CAWSPPVRGGYTF. The chain combines TRBV30 with TRBJ1-2; D perhaps matches TRBD1 (6 bases). The germline V gene has CDR1 GTSNPN and CDR2 SVGIG (reference sequence). The V gene lost 2 bases and the J gene lost 8 bases, with 15 bases spanning the gap. The CDR3 covers 13 residues.

Of note for this clone: Distinct nucleotide sequences in the sample also encode this CDR3. J is TRBJ2-7 and V is TRBV4-1; D is possibly TRBD2 (6 bases). The length of the CDR3 is 13 residues. V dropped 1 base and J dropped 2 bases, with 6 bases sitting between them. CDR1 and CDR2 from the germline V gene are MGHRA and YSYEKL. In DNA, the CDR3 is TGCGCCAGCAGCCAAGGACTAGCCTACGAGCAGTACTTC. It encodes CASSQGLAYEQYF.